This TCR beta chain is from a study of response to subunit inactivated influenza vaccine. This CDR3 is built from 16 residues. Germline loops: CDR1 SGHRS, CDR2 YFSETQ. V dropped 0 bases and J dropped 5 bases, with 15 bases sitting between them. To note about this clonotype: Its antigen remains unknown.

TCRdb analysed the RT-PCR reads with MiXCR anew, one entry per CDR3 protein. The sample lists approximately 700,000 distinct CDR3 sequences, around 14% occurring once. Study observations and caveats: Few additional T cells are recruited per seasonal influenza vaccination, authors suggested.

The chain links TRBV5-1 to TRBJ1-5; possible D gene TRBD1, 5 bases. The receptor was derived from a middle-aged man who received an inactivated influenza vaccine. This sample comprised PBMCs from blood, obtained roughly 13 days after vaccination. The CDR3 loop is CASSLGDPLYDQPQHF. CDR3 bases: TGCGCCAGCAGCTTGGGGGACCCGCTCTACGATCAGCCCCAGCATTTT.